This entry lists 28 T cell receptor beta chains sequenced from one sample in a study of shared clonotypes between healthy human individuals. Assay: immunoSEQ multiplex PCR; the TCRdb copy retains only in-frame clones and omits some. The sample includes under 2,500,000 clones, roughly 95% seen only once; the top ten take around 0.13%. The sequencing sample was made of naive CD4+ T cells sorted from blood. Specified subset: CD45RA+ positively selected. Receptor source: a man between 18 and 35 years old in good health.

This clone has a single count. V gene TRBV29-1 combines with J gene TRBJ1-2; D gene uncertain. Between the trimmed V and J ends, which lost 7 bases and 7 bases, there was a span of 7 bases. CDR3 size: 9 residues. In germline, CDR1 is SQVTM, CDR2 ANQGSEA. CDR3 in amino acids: CSASGGYTF. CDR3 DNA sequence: TGCAGCGCCTCGGGTGGCTACACCTTC.

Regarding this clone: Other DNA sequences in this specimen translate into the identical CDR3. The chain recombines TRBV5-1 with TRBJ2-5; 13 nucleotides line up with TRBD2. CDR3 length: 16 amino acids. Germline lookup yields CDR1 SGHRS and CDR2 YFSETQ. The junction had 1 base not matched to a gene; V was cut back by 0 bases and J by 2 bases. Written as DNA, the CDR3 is TGCGCCAGCAGCTTGGGACTAGCGGGAGGACAAGAGACCCAGTACTTC. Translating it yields CASSLGLAGGQETQYF.

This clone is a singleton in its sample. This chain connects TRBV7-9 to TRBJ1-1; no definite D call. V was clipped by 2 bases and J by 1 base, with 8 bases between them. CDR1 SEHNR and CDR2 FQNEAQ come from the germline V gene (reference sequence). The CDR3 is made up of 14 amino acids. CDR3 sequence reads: CASSLFISNTEAFF. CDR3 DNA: TGTGCCAGCAGCTTATTCATCTCGAACACTGAAGCTTTCTTT.

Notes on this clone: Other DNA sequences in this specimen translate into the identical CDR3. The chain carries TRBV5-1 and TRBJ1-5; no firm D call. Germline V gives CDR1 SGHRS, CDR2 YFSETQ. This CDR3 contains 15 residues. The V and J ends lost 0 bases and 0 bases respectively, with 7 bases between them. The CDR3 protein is CASSLGENSNQPQHF. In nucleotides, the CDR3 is TGCGCCAGCAGCTTGGGAGAGAATAGCAATCAGCCCCAGCATTTT.

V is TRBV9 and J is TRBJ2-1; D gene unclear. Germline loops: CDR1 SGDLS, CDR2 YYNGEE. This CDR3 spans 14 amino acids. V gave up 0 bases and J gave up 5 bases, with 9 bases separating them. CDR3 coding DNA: TGTGCCAGCAGCGTAGGAGAGTACCACAATGAGCAGTTCTTC. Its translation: CASSVGEYHNEQFF.

The CDR3 region is CASSVVGTTVLFSYNEQFF. CDR3 DNA sequence: TGTGCCAGCAGCGTAGTGGGGACTACAGTTTTATTCTCCTACAATGAGCAGTTCTTC. V and J are TRBV9 and TRBJ2-1; 7 bases fit TRBD2. This CDR3 has 19 amino acids. The germline gives CDR1 SGDLS, CDR2 YYNGEE. J was trimmed by 0 bases and V by 0 bases; bases with no gene match: 12.

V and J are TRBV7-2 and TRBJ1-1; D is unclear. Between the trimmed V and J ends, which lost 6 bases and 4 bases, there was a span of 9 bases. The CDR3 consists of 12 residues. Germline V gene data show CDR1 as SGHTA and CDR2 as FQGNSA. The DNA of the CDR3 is TGTGCCAGCAGGAGAGTAGGCACTGAAGCTTTCTTT. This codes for CASRRVGTEAFF.

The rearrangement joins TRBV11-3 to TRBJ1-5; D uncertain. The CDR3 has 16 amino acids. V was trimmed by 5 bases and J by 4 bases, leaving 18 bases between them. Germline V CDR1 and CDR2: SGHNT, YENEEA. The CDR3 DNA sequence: TGTGCCAGCAGCGCCACACAAAAAAGCGATAATCAGCCCCAGCATTTT. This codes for CASSATQKSDNQPQHF.

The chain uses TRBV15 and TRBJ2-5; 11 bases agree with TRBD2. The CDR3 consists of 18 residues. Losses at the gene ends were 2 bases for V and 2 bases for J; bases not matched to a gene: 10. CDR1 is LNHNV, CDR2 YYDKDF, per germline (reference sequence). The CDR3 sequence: CATSRTRLAGKTQETQYF. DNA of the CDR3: TGTGCCACCAGCAGAACACGACTAGCGGGGAAAACGCAAGAGACCCAGTACTTC.

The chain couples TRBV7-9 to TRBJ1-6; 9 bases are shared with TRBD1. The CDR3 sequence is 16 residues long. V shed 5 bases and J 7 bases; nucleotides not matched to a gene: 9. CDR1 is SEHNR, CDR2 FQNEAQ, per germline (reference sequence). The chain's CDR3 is CASSPPGQGKNSPLHF. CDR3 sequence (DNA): TGTGCCAGCAGCCCACCGGGACAGGGAAAGAATTCACCCCTCCACTTT.

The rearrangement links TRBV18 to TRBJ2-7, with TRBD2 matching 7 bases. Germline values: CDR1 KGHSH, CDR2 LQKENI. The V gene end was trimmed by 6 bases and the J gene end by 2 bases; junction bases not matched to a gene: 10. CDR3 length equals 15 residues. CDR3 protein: CASSPGREGAYEQYF. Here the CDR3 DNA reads TGTGCCAGCTCCCCGGGAAGGGAGGGTGCCTACGAGCAGTACTTC.

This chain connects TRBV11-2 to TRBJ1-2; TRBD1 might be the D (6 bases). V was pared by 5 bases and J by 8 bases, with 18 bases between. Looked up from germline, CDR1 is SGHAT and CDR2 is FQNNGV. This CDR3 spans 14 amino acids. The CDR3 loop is CASSRMSGGEGYTF. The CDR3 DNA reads TGTGCCAGCAGCCGAATGTCCGGGGGCGAAGGCTACACCTTC.

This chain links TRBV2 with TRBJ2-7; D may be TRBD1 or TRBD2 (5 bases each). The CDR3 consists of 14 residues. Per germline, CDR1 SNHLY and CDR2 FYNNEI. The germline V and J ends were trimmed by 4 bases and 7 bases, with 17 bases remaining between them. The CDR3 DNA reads TGTGCCAGCAGTGCGGGACGGGCCGTGGGGGAGCAGTACTTC. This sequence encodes CASSAGRAVGEQYF.

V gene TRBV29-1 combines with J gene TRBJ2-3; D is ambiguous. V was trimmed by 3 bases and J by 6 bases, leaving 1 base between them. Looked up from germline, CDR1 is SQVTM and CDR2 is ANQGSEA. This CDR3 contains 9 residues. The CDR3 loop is CSVDDTQYF. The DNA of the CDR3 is TGCAGCGTTGACGATACGCAGTATTTT.

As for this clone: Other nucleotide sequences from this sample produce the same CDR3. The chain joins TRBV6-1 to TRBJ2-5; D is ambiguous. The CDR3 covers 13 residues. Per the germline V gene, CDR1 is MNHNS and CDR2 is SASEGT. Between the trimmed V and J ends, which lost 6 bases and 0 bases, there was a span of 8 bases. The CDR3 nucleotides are TGTGCCAGCAGGCGTGGCCACCAAGAGACCCAGTACTTC. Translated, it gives CASRRGHQETQYF.

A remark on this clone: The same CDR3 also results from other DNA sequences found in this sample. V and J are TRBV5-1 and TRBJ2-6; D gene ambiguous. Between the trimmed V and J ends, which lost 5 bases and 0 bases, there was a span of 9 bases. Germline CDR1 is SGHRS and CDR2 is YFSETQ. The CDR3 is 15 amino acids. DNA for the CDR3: TGCGCCAGCAGTCCCAGCTCCTCTGGGGCCAACGTCCTGACTTTC. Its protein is CASSPSSSGANVLTF.

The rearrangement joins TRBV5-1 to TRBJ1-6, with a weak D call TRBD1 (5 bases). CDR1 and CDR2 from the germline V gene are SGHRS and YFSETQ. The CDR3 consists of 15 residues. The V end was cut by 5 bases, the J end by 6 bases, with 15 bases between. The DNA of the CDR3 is TGCGCCAGCAGTGTGGGGCAGTTAGTTAATTCACCCCTCCACTTT. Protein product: CASSVGQLVNSPLHF.

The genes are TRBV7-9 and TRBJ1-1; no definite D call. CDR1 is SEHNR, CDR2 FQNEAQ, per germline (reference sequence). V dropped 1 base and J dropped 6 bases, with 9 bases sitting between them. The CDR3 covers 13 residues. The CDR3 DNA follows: TGTGCCAGCAGCTTAGTGGAGATATCTGAAGCTTTCTTT. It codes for CASSLVEISEAFF.

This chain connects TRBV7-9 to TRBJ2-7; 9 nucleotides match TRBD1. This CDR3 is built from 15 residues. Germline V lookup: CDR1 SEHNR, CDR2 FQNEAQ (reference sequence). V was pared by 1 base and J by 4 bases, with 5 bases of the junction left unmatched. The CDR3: CASSLDTGGSYEQYF. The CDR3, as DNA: TGTGCCAGCAGCTTAGATACAGGGGGCAGTTACGAGCAGTACTTC.

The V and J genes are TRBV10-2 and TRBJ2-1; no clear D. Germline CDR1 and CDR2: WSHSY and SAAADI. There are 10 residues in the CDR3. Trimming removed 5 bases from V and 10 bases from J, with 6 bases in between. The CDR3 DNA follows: TGCGCCAGCAGTTCACGAGAGCAGTTCTTC. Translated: CASSSREQFF.

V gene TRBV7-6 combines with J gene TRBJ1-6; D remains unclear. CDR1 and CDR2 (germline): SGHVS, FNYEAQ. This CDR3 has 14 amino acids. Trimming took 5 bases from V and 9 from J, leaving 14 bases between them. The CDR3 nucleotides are TGTGCCAGCAGCCCCGGACTTGGATCTTCACCCCTCCACTTT. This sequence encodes CASSPGLGSSPLHF.

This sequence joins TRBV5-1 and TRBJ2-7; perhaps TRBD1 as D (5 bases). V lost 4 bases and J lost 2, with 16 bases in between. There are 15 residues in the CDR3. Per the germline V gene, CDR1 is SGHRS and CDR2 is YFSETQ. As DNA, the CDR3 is TGCGCCAGCAGCCCGGTCGTAAGGGGCCCCTACGAGCAGTACTTC. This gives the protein CASSPVVRGPYEQYF.

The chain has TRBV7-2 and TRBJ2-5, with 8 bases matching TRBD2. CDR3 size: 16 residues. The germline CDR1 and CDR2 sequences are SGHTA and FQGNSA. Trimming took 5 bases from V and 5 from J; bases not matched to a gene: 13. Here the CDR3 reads CASSPGGRLRAETQYF. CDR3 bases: TGTGCCAGCAGCCCCGGCGGGAGGTTGCGGGCGGAGACCCAGTACTTC.

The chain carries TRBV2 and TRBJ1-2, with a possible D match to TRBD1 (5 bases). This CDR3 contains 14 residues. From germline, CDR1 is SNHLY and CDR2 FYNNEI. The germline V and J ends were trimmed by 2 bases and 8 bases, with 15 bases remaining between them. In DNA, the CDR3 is TGTGCCAGCAGTGAATGGTCAGGGAAAGGCGGCTACACCTTC. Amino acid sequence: CASSEWSGKGGYTF.

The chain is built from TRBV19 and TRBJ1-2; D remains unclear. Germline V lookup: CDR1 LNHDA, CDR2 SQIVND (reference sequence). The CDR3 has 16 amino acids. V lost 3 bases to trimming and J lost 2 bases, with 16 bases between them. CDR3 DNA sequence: TGTGCCAGTAGTATCCTCACGGTGGCTCTGAACTATGGCTACACCTTC. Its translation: CASSILTVALNYGYTF.

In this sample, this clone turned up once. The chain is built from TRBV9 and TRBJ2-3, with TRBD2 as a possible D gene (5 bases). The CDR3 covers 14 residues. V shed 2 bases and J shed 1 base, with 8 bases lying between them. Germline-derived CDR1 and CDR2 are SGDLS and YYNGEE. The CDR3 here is CASSVDYRTDTQYF. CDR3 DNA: TGTGCCAGCAGCGTCGACTACCGCACAGATACGCAGTATTTT.

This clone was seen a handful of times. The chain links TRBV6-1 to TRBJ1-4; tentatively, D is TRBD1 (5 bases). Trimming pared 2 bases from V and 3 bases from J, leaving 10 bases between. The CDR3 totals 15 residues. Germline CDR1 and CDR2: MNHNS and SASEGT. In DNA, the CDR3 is TGTGCCAGCAGTGAAATGGGGGGTTCTAATGAAAAACTGTTTTTT. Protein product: CASSEMGGSNEKLFF.

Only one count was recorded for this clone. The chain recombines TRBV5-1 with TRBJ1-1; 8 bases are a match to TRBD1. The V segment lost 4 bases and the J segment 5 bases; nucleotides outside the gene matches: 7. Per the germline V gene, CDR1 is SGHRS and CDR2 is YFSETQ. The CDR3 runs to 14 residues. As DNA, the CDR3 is TGCGCCAGCAGCCCCTGGACAGGGAAAACTGAAGCTTTCTTT. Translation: CASSPWTGKTEAFF.